The 26 T cell receptor beta chains below all came from one sample that was sequenced in a study of tumor-infiltrating lymphocytes in primary liver carcinoma. cDNA specific to TCR beta was made from 500 ng of total RNA, with a constant-region primer employed for priming. Slightly modified ARM-PCR served as the procedure for the TCR beta libraries. These libraries came from three rounds of nested multiplex PCR. The first two PCR rounds, roughly 9 cycles each, used TRBV1-TRBV30 forward primers and a C-beta reverse primer. TCRdb re-called the multiplex PCR reads with MiXCR, one entry per CDR3 protein. The sample has some 130,000 distinct CDR3 sequences, under 70% seen once. Co-extraction yielded RNA and DNA from 20-30 mg of unsorted bulk tissue. Sequencing was performed on tumor-adjacent normal liver tissue. These receptors were taken from a woman between 55 and 75 years old with primary liver carcinoma and hepatitis B virus infection.

On this clonotype: One end of the junction does not line up with germline, which may come from a read error. This chain links TRBV11-2 with TRBJ2-3; perhaps TRBD2 as D (7 bases). This CDR3 is 19 amino acids long. Germline V CDR1 and CDR2: SGHAT, FQNNGV. The CDR3 DNA sequence: TGTGCAAGCAGCCCCGAGAGGGGGGGATATAGCGGCCGCACAGACATGCAGTATTTT. Its protein is CASSPERGGYSGRTDMQYF.

Details on this clonotype: It is likely a read error, because the conserved phenylalanine at the end of the CDR3 is missing. The CDR3 loop reads CASRAGQYNEQFL. CDR3 nucleotides: TGTGCCAGTAGAGCCGGACAGTACAATGAGCAGTTCCTC. This chain joins TRBV12-3 or TRBV12-4 and TRBJ2-1; D possibly corresponds to TRBD1 (6 bases). Trimming took off 9 bases at V and 4 bases at J, with 13 bases between the two ends. The CDR3 contains 13 residues.

In regard to this clonotype: Its ends do not fully match the called genes, so a read error is possible. This sequence joins TRBV4-2 and TRBJ2-1, with D maybe TRBD2 (6 bases). The CDR3 has 15 residues. The germline gives CDR1 LGHNA, CDR2 YNFKEQ. In DNA, the CDR3 is TGTGGCAGCAGCCAGGATGTAGGACTACCCAATGAGCAGTTCTTC. Its protein is CGSSQDVGLPNEQFF.

This clonotype was seen many times. V and J are TRBV28 and TRBJ1-2, with no clear D. Trimming removed 3 bases from V and 4 bases from J, with 9 bases in between. This CDR3 is built from 13 residues. The germline gives CDR1 MDHEN, CDR2 SYDVKM. This chain's CDR3 is CASSFGDFYGYTF. The CDR3 nucleotides are TGTGCCAGCAGTTTCGGGGATTTCTATGGCTACACCTTC.

A word on this clonotype: One end of the junction fails to match germline, which may point to a read error. The CDR3 protein is CAYSLRQRAGESHF. Here the CDR3 DNA reads TGTGCCTACAGCTTACGGCAACGTGCGGGAGAGTCTCACTTT. This chain connects TRBV11-1 to TRBJ2-3; TRBD2 agrees at 7 bases. Germline CDR1 is SGHAT and CDR2 is FQDESV (reference sequence). The CDR3 loop spans 14 amino acids.

For this clonotype: Since a much larger clone is just one base distant, this may be a read error. This is likely a read error, given that the CDR3 carries no conserved phenylalanine or tryptophan at its end. J is TRBJ2-7 and V is TRBV5-1; 8 nucleotides line up with TRBD1. CDR3 length: 15 amino acids. In germline, CDR1 is SGHRS, CDR2 YFSETQ. After removal of 5 bases from V and 2 bases from J, the junction contained 9 bases not matched to a gene. The chain's CDR3 is CASRPGQGGTYEQYL. For the CDR3, the DNA is TGCGCCAGCAGACCCGGACAGGGAGGTACCTACGAGCAGTACCTC.

Notes on this clonotype: A junction end diverges from the germline sequence, so it may reflect a read error. The V and J genes are TRBV29-1 and TRBJ2-3, with D perhaps matching TRBD1 (6 bases). CDR1 is SQVTM, CDR2 ANQGSEA, per germline. The CDR3 loop spans 13 amino acids. CDR3 nucleotide sequence: TGCGGCGTTACCCGACAGGCGACAGGTACGCAGTATTTT. Its translation is CGVTRQATGTQYF.

This clonotype was found many times. This rearrangement joins TRBV29-1 to TRBJ2-1, with D possibly TRBD1 on 5 matching bases. The CDR3 sequence is 13 residues long. The V end lost 3 bases, the J end lost 15 bases, and 21 bases lay between the germline ends. Germline V gene data show CDR1 as SQVTM and CDR2 as ANQGSEA. The CDR3 sequence: CSVDPRRDRERFF. The CDR3 DNA reads as TGCAGCGTTGACCCCCGCCGCGACAGAGAGAGGTTCTTC.

The DNA for the CDR3 is TGTGCCAGCATCTCCACTAGCGTGAGGGTCACAGATACGCAGTATTTT. Protein product: CASISTSVRVTDTQYF. The chain couples TRBV13 to TRBJ2-3; 7 bases map to TRBD2. The CDR3 has 16 residues. The germline V gene has CDR1 PRHDT and CDR2 FYEKMQ (reference sequence). The J segment lost 2 bases and the V segment lost 7 bases, leaving 12 bases of the junction unmatched. The full variable domain, with the rest looked up from reference TRBV13 and TRBJ2-3, is AAGVIQSPRHLIKEKRETATLKCYPIPRHDTVYWYQQGPGQDPQFLISFYEKMQSDKGSIPDRFSAQQFSDYHSELNMSSLELGDSALYFCASISTSVRVTDTQYFGPGTRLTVL.

As for this clonotype: The junction does not match germline at one end; this may be a read error. The chain uses TRBV5-1 and TRBJ2-7; TRBD2 aligns across 10 bases. Germline CDR1 SGHRS, CDR2 YFSETQ. There are 14 residues in the CDR3. CDR3 sequence reads: CPSSTSGRDCEQYF. CDR3 coding DNA: TGCCCCAGCAGCACCAGCGGGAGGGATTGCGAGCAGTACTTC.

V usage is TRBV28 and J usage is TRBJ2-3, with 11 nucleotides matching TRBD2. Germline CDR1 reads MDHEN; CDR2 reads SYDVKM. V was pared by 4 bases and J by 4 bases, with 16 bases of the junction left unmatched. The CDR3 length is 19 residues. The CDR3 loop is CASSSSGTSGRPSADTQYF. Here the CDR3 DNA reads TGTGCCAGCAGTTCTTCCGGGACTAGCGGCAGGCCTAGCGCAGATACGCAGTATTTT.

This clonotype was counted many times. V gene TRBV18 combines with J gene TRBJ2-7, with D maybe TRBD1 (5 bases). With 5 bases removed from V and 3 bases from J, the gap between germline ends came to 14 bases. The CDR3 has 14 residues. The germline V gene encodes CDR1 KGHSH and CDR2 LQKENI. CDR3 sequence (DNA): TGTGCCAGCTCAAGGCCCGACAGACTCTACGAGCAGTACTTC. Translating it yields CASSRPDRLYEQYF. Supplemented by reference TRBV18 and TRBJ2-7, the full variable domain reads NAGVMQNPRHLVRRRGQEARLRCSPMKGHSHVYWYRQLPEEGLKFMVYLQKENIIDESGMPKERFSAEFPKEGPSILRIQQVVRGDSAAYFCASSRPDRLYEQYFGPGTRLTVT.

Details on this clonotype: A read error may explain this, as a much larger clone is one base away. J is TRBJ2-5 and V is TRBV5-1; D perhaps matches TRBD1 (6 bases). Germline CDR1 reads SGHRS; CDR2 reads YFSETQ. The CDR3 is 14 residues long. In DNA form, the CDR3 reads TGCGCCAGCAGCTTGGCTATACAGGGAGAGACCCTGTACTTC. It encodes CASSLAIQGETLYF.

Comment on this clonotype: Since the CDR3 does not end with the conserved phenylalanine or tryptophan, this likely comes from a read error. The chain has TRBV11-1 and TRBJ2-7; tentatively, D is TRBD1 or TRBD2 (6 bases each). Trimming removed 10 bases from V and 6 bases from J, with 25 bases in between. This CDR3 contains 15 residues. Germline V gives CDR1 SGHAT, CDR2 FQDESV (reference sequence). The CDR3 loop reads CANGPRTAGLREQYL. CDR3 bases: TGTGCCAACGGCCCTCGGACAGCAGGACTACGCGAGCAGTACTTA.

This clonotype was recorded only once. A read error may produce the germline difference seen at one junction end. The V and J genes are TRBV11-2 and TRBJ1-1; maybe TRBD1 (5 bases). The CDR3 spans 15 residues. Germline CDR1 is SGHAT and CDR2 is FQNNGV. The CDR3: CAGSLSRLIGAEAYF. CDR3 coding DNA: TGTGCCGGCAGCCTATCCCGGTTGATAGGGGCTGAAGCTTACTTT.

In the case of this clonotype: A much larger clonotype is one base distant, so this may be a read error. The CDR3 loop is CASSFWGYQETQYF. The CDR3 DNA reads TGTGCCAGCAGTTTTTGGGGTTACCAAGAGACCCAGTACTTC. This rearrangement joins TRBV28 to TRBJ2-5; D gene uncertain. CDR3 length equals 14 residues. Trimming removed 3 bases from V and 0 bases from J, with 8 bases in between. Germline CDR1 reads MDHEN; CDR2 reads SYDVKM.

This clonotype counts as medium-sized. The chain links TRBV29-1 to TRBJ2-1; D is uncertain. Germline CDR1 and CDR2: SQVTM and ANQGSEA. The CDR3 covers 17 residues. V lost 0 bases to trimming and J lost 3 bases, with 18 bases between them. The CDR3, as DNA: TGCAGCGTTGAAGAAGCTGGGCACTTCTACAACTACAATGAGCAGTTCTTC. Translated: CSVEEAGHFYNYNEQFF.

As regards this clonotype: Compared with germline, one end of the junction differs, possibly owing to a read error. The V call is TRBV14, the J call TRBJ2-1; D might be TRBD2 (6 bases). Per germline, CDR1 SGHDN and CDR2 FVKESK. The CDR3 consists of 18 residues. The CDR3 region is CASSQATMRGLSYNEQLF. The CDR3 DNA is TGTGCCAGCAGCCAAGCCACCATGCGGGGCCTATCATACAATGAGCAGCTCTTC.

This clonotype was found a few times. The genes are TRBV24-1 and TRBJ1-5, with D possibly being TRBD1 (5 bases). The CDR3 length is 17 residues. In germline, CDR1 is KGHDR, CDR2 SFDVKD. Trimming removed 3 bases at V and 7 bases at J, with 21 bases between. CDR3 nucleotide sequence: TGTGCCACCAGTGATCCTCGCGGAGGGGACTGGGACCAGCCCCAGCATTTT. Translating it yields CATSDPRGGDWDQPQHF.

At least ten counts were recorded for this clonotype. The chain has TRBV29-1 and TRBJ1-1; tentative D call: TRBD1 (5 bases). This CDR3 has 12 residues. Germline V CDR1 and CDR2: SQVTM, ANQGSEA. V dropped 3 bases and J dropped 6 bases, with 11 bases sitting between them. The CDR3 nucleotides read TGCAGCGTTGAGGGGGGGAAGGCTGAAGCTTTCTTT. Protein sequence: CSVEGGKAEAFF.

The chain combines TRBV19 with TRBJ1-3; TRBD1 might be the D (6 bases). Trimming removed 6 bases from V and 0 bases from J, with 9 bases in between. The CDR3 is 14 residues long. The germline gives CDR1 LNHDA, CDR2 SQIVND (reference sequence). The CDR3 loop is CASRKDSSGNTIYF. CDR3 coding DNA: TGTGCCAGTAGGAAGGACAGCTCTGGAAACACCATATATTTT.

Worth noting for this clonotype: The CDR3 end shows no conserved phenylalanine or tryptophan, and so a read error is likely. CDR3 in DNA: TGCGCCAGCAGCTTGAGGTTTAGCTACTACGAGCAGTACCTC. Its protein is CASSLRFSYYEQYL. The rearrangement joins TRBV5-1 to TRBJ2-7; unclear D gene. Germline loops: CDR1 SGHRS, CDR2 YFSETQ. V lost 1 base to trimming and J lost 3 bases, with 11 bases between them. The CDR3 has 14 amino acids.

A note on this clonotype: At one of its ends the junction is not consistent with the germline gene, which may arise from a read error. The chain couples TRBV4-1 to TRBJ1-5; the D is unclear. Germline loops: CDR1 MGHRA, CDR2 YSYEKL. The CDR3 is 13 amino acids. The CDR3 DNA is TGCGCCATCAGCCAAGGGAGAACTCAGCCCCAGCATTTT. Its translation: CAISQGRTQPQHF.

Comments on this clonotype: The junction does not match germline at one end; this may be a read error. The genes are TRBV29-1 and TRBJ2-5, with 9 bases matching TRBD1. The CDR3 extends over 16 amino acids. Germline CDR1 SQVTM, CDR2 ANQGSEA. DNA for the CDR3: TGCTGCGTTGAGGGTGACAGGGGGAAGACTGAAGAGACCCAGTACTTC. Amino acids: CCVEGDRGKTEETQYF.

As to this clonotype: One junction end does not reproduce the germline sequence, and a read error may be involved. CDR3 sequence: CASCFTGRRTDTQYF. In nucleotides, the CDR3 is TGTGCCAGCTGTTTCACGGGGAGGCGCACAGATACGCAGTATTTT. The chain couples TRBV28 to TRBJ2-3; possibly TRBD2 for D (6 bases). The V gene's germline CDR1 is MDHEN and CDR2 SYDVKM. The CDR3 has 15 amino acids. The full variable domain, rest sourced from reference TRBV28 and TRBJ2-3, is DVKVTQSSRYLVKRTGEKVFLECVQDMDHENMFWYRQDPGLGLRLIYFSYDVKMKEKGDIPEGYSVSREKKERFSLILESASTNQTSMYLCASCFTGRRTDTQYFGPGTRLTVL.

The chain employs TRBV7-3 and TRBJ1-2, with TRBD1 matching over 7 bases. V dropped 5 bases and J dropped 7; count of bases not matched to a gene: 7. CDR3 size: 13 residues. Germline V gives CDR1 SGHTA, CDR2 FQGTGA. CDR3 residues: CASSPDREGGYTF. The DNA for the CDR3 is TGTGCCAGCAGCCCCGACAGGGAGGGTGGCTACACCTTC.